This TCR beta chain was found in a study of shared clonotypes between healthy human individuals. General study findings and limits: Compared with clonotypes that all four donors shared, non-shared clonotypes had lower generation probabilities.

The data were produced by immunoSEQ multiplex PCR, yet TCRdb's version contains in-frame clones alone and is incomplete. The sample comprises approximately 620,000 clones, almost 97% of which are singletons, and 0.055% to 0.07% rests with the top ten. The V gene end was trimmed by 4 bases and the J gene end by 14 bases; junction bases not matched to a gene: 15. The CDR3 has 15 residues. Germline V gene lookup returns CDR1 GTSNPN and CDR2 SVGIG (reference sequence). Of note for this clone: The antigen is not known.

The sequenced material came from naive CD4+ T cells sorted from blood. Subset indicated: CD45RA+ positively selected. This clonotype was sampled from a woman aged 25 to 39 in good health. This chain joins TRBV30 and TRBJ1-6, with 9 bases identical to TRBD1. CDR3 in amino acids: CAWTRTAGQGTTLHF. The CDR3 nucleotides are TGTGCCTGGACCCGAACCGCCGGACAGGGGACGACCCTCCACTTT.